This T cell receptor (beta chain) was documented in a study of T cells in Graves' hyperthyroidism and ophthalmopathy. Germline CDR1 reads MNHNS; CDR2 reads SASEGT. The CDR3 is 19 amino acids. The V and J ends lost 6 bases and 0 bases, in that order; junction bases with no gene match: 14. TCR beta CDR3 regions were amplified from RNA. The HTBI primer set drove a first-round RT-PCR of the TCR CDR3. TCRdb re-derived calls from the multiplex PCR reads in MiXCR, one entry per CDR3 protein. The table records 600,000 to 650,000 distinct CDR3 sequences, around 15% of them present only once. Regarding this clonotype: Antigen: not known.

Study-wide findings and caveats: Model predictions of ophthalmopathy came a median roughly 6.7 months before onset.

What was sequenced was blood. The sequence was obtained from a woman in her 30s with Graves' hyperthyroidism. The rearrangement uses TRBV6-1 and TRBJ2-1; TRBD2 aligns across 10 bases. In DNA, the CDR3 is TGTGCCAGCAGGAAGGGGAGACTAGCGGGTATTTCCTCCTACAATGAGCAGTTCTTC. It specifies CASRKGRLAGISSYNEQFF.